Presented here are 31 T cell receptor beta chains from one specimen sequenced in a study of blood T cells in healthy people across ages. Using a J-beta primer mix together with a sample-barcoded 5' primer, a second PCR was run for about 6 to 12 cycles. Via MiXCR, TCRdb re-called the 5' RACE reads, giving one row per CDR3 protein. The table lists 1,800,000 or so distinct CDR3 sequences, 35% to 50% of them singletons. Sequenced: blood. The source is a human donor in good health.

This clonotype was counted once. This chain connects TRBV11-1 to TRBJ2-1, with D perhaps being TRBD1 or TRBD2 (5 bases each). The CDR3 runs 14 residues. V was clipped by 5 bases and J by 5 bases, with 13 bases between them. Germline V CDR1 and CDR2: SGHAT, FQDESV (reference sequence). Written as DNA, the CDR3 is TGTGCCAGCAGCCGGGACCGACCCCACAATGAGCAGTTCTTC. Its protein is CASSRDRPHNEQFF.

This clonotype was found many times. The J gene is TRBJ1-5, the V gene TRBV12-3 or TRBV12-4; the D gene is possibly TRBD1 (6 bases). The V end was cut by 6 bases, the J end by 5 bases, with 14 bases between. The CDR3 consists of 14 residues. The CDR3, as DNA: TGTGCCAGCAGCGTCGCAGGGGAGGATCAGCCCCAGCATTTT. Its protein product is CASSVAGEDQPQHF.

The chain links TRBV12-3 or TRBV12-4 to TRBJ1-2, with D possibly matching TRBD1 (5 bases). The CDR3 length is 16 residues. Trimming removed 1 base from V and 6 bases from J, with 18 bases in between. In DNA, the CDR3 is TGTGCCAGCAGTTTAGAGCTTCTAGCAGGGAAGGATGGCTACACCTTC. Its translation: CASSLELLAGKDGYTF.

This clonotype was found a few times. This chain links TRBV20-1 with TRBJ1-5, with TRBD1 as a possible D gene (5 bases). Germline assignment: CDR1 DFQATT and CDR2 SNEGSKA (reference sequence). V was trimmed by 3 bases and J by 3 bases, leaving 12 bases between them. The CDR3 runs 14 residues. DNA for the CDR3: TGCAGTGCTAGGGGGGACCGGGACAATCAGCCCCAGCATTTT. Translation: CSARGDRDNQPQHF.

This rearrangement joins TRBV6-5 to TRBJ1-1, with D hard to call. Trimming stripped 4 bases from V and 5 bases from J, with 11 bases between. CDR1 and CDR2 (germline): MNHEY, SVGAGI. The CDR3 consists of 13 residues. This chain's CDR3 is CASSLSVGTEAFF. Written as DNA, the CDR3 is TGTGCCAGCAGTTTAAGCGTAGGAACTGAAGCTTTCTTT.

The rearrangement links TRBV7-2 to TRBJ2-7; 9 bases are shared with TRBD1. V dropped 2 bases and J dropped 4; count of bases not matched to a gene: 6. Per germline, CDR1 SGHTA and CDR2 FQGNSA. CDR3 size: 15 residues. The CDR3 loop reads CASSLTGTGRYEQYF. The CDR3 nucleotides read TGTGCCAGCAGCTTAACCGGGACAGGGAGATACGAGCAGTACTTC.

V is TRBV6-5 and J is TRBJ2-7; no definite D call. The CDR3 runs 12 residues. V was cut by 5 bases and J by 7 bases, with 12 bases left in between. In germline, CDR1 is MNHEY, CDR2 SVGAGI. CDR3 DNA sequence: TGTGCCAGCAGTACCCCTGGACGAGAGCAGTACTTC. Residues: CASSTPGREQYF.

The chain recombines TRBV4-3 with TRBJ2-1; 8 bases fit TRBD2. V lost 2 bases to trimming and J lost 6 bases; unmatched junction nucleotides: 6. The CDR3 length is 15 residues. CDR1 is LGHNA and CDR2 is YSLEER in the germline V gene. Written as DNA, the CDR3 is TGCGCCAGCAGCCAACGGAGCGGGGGCCCCAATGAGCAGTTCTTC. It is translated as CASSQRSGGPNEQFF.

This sequence joins TRBV7-2 and TRBJ2-5, with a possible D match to TRBD1 (5 bases). Between the trimmed V and J ends, which lost 5 bases and 11 bases, there was a span of 18 bases. Germline V gene lookup returns CDR1 SGHTA and CDR2 FQGNSA. The CDR3 length is 13 residues. The CDR3 region has the DNA TGTGCCAGCAGCCATTGGGGCCCTTCGGAGCAGTACTTC. It encodes CASSHWGPSEQYF.

This clonotype appeared a few times. This chain links TRBV20-1 with TRBJ2-7; D is perhaps TRBD2 (6 bases). CDR1 DFQATT and CDR2 SNEGSKA come from the germline V gene (reference sequence). The V gene lost 3 bases and the J gene lost 3 bases, with 12 bases spanning the gap. The CDR3 sequence is 13 residues long. The CDR3 region is CSARTGEFYEQYF. The CDR3, as DNA: TGCAGTGCTAGGACGGGGGAGTTCTACGAGCAGTACTTC.

This clonotype was counted between two and nine times. The genes are TRBV12-3 or TRBV12-4 and TRBJ1-2; possible D gene TRBD1, 5 bases. V was cut by 5 bases and J by 7 bases, with 11 bases left in between. The CDR3 consists of 12 residues. CDR3 DNA sequence: TGTGCCAGCAGTGGGGACCTGCTTGGCTACACCTTC. Its protein is CASSGDLLGYTF.

This chain uses TRBV2 with TRBJ1-1, with D possibly being TRBD1 (5 bases). V lost 6 bases and J lost 1, with 9 bases in between. Germline assignment: CDR1 SNHLY and CDR2 FYNNEI. This CDR3 contains 13 residues. CDR3 amino acids: CASRGDGNTEAFF. For the CDR3, the DNA is TGTGCCAGCAGGGGGGACGGGAACACTGAAGCTTTCTTT.

V is TRBV29-1 and J is TRBJ2-7, with TRBD1 identical over 7 bases. The CDR3 sequence is 13 residues long. Unmatched junction bases numbered 6, after V lost 4 bases and J lost 3 bases. CDR1 is SQVTM, CDR2 ANQGSEA, per germline. The CDR3 loop is CSVGTGDIYEQYF. DNA for the CDR3: TGCAGCGTTGGAACAGGGGATATCTACGAGCAGTACTTC.

The V and J genes are TRBV13 and TRBJ2-1, with 11 bases matching TRBD1. This CDR3 has 15 amino acids. Looked up from germline, CDR1 is PRHDT and CDR2 is FYEKMQ (reference sequence). The junction had 8 bases not matched to a gene; V was cut back by 5 bases and J by 8 bases. CDR3 bases: TGTGCCAGCAGCGCACCGGGACAGGGGGATCATGAGCAGTTCTTC. It yields the protein CASSAPGQGDHEQFF.

The chain couples TRBV24-1 to TRBJ1-1; D might be TRBD1 (5 bases). V gave up 5 bases and J gave up 11 bases, with 20 bases separating them. The CDR3 totals 14 residues. Germline CDR1 reads KGHDR; CDR2 reads SFDVKD. The CDR3, as DNA: TGTGCCACCAGTGTTAACGGGGCACAGGTTGGGGCTTTCTTT. This encodes CATSVNGAQVGAFF.

Points on this clonotype: Germline and junction disagree at one end, which may indicate a read error. This rearrangement joins TRBV5-1 to TRBJ1-1; D ambiguous. The length of the CDR3 is 14 residues. Germline V lookup: CDR1 SGHRS, CDR2 YFSETQ. The CDR3 spells CASSLFGMNTEAFF. The CDR3 DNA reads TGTGCCAGCAGTTTATTTGGGATGAACACTGAAGCTTTCTTT.

The chain carries TRBV6-5 and TRBJ2-3; tentatively, D is TRBD1 (6 bases). V was shortened by 5 bases and J by 5 bases, with 14 bases between the two germline ends. The germline CDR1 and CDR2 sequences are MNHEY and SVGAGI. This CDR3 has 14 amino acids. In DNA form, the CDR3 reads TGTGCCAGCAGTCCTGACAGGATTCAAGATACGCAGTATTTT. Translating it yields CASSPDRIQDTQYF.

This clonotype has more than one count but fewer than ten. This rearrangement joins TRBV4-3 to TRBJ1-1; D gene ambiguous. V was cut by 0 bases and J by 3 bases, with 17 bases left in between. Germline V gene lookup returns CDR1 LGHNA and CDR2 YSLEER. The CDR3 length is 17 residues. CDR3 residues: CASSQDSESRLHTEAFF. The CDR3 DNA sequence: TGCGCCAGCAGCCAAGATTCGGAGTCCCGATTGCACACTGAAGCTTTCTTT.

In its sample, this clonotype was seen a few times. V usage is TRBV20-1 and J usage is TRBJ2-7, with D maybe TRBD2 (5 bases). The CDR3 extends over 12 amino acids. The V end lost 3 bases, the J end lost 6 bases, and 12 bases lay between the germline ends. Germline CDR1 is DFQATT and CDR2 is SNEGSKA (reference sequence). The CDR3 here is CSASFLEGEQYF. The CDR3 DNA follows: TGCAGTGCTAGTTTCCTCGAGGGCGAGCAGTACTTC.

This chain joins TRBV28 and TRBJ1-1; D unclear. The CDR3 loop spans 15 amino acids. V shed 5 bases and J shed 1 base, with 14 bases lying between them. The germline V gene encodes CDR1 MDHEN and CDR2 SYDVKM. CDR3 nucleotides: TGTGCCAGCAGTGTCTCGGATCCTTGGAACACTGAAGCTTTCTTT. Residues: CASSVSDPWNTEAFF.

The chain uses TRBV20-1 and TRBJ2-1; TRBD1 matches 8 bases. Per the germline V gene, CDR1 is DFQATT and CDR2 is SNEGSKA (reference sequence). V gave up 2 bases and J gave up 4 bases; unmatched junction bases: 7. This CDR3 is 15 amino acids long. CDR3 sequence: CSARQVTGGYNEQFF. CDR3 DNA: TGCAGTGCTAGACAAGTAACAGGGGGATACAATGAGCAGTTCTTC.

This clonotype was observed a handful of times. The CDR3 here is CSAIADNYGYTF. The CDR3 DNA reads TGCAGTGCTATTGCGGATAACTATGGCTACACCTTC. The chain has TRBV20-1 and TRBJ1-2, with unresolved D. This CDR3 has 12 amino acids. Germline values: CDR1 DFQATT, CDR2 SNEGSKA (reference sequence). V gave up 4 bases and J gave up 1 base, with 7 bases separating them.

This clonotype was seen many times. The chain joins TRBV5-1 to TRBJ2-1; D remains unclear. The germline CDR1 and CDR2 sequences are SGHRS and YFSETQ. CDR3 length equals 12 residues. Trimming stripped 0 bases from V and 6 bases from J, with 4 bases between. CDR3 coding DNA: TGCGCCAGCAGCTTGGAGGGCAATGAGCAGTTCTTC. It translates to CASSLEGNEQFF.

V gene TRBV9 combines with J gene TRBJ1-4; TRBD1 matches 7 bases. The CDR3 totals 15 residues. J was trimmed by 8 bases and V by 0 bases; bases with no gene match: 7. Germline loops: CDR1 SGDLS, CDR2 YYNGEE. The CDR3 DNA follows: TGTGCCAGCAGCGTAGGAACAGGGGAGGACGAAAAACTGTTTTTT. Translating gives CASSVGTGEDEKLFF.

The rearrangement joins TRBV7-9 to TRBJ1-2, with D uncertain. The CDR3 loop spans 12 amino acids. CDR1 is SEHNR, CDR2 FQNEAQ, per germline (reference sequence). Between the trimmed V and J ends, which lost 3 bases and 8 bases, there was a span of 10 bases. CDR3 sequence reads: CASSFQREGYTF. CDR3 nucleotide sequence: TGTGCCAGCAGCTTCCAACGGGAGGGCTACACCTTC. The full variable domain, in which reference TRBV7-9 and TRBJ1-2 provide the parts outside the CDR3, is DTGVSQNPRHKITKRGQNVTFRCDPISEHNRLYWYRQTLGQGPEFLTYFQNEAQLEKSRLLSDRFSAERPKGSFSTLEIQRTEQGDSAMYLCASSFQREGYTFGSGTRLTVV.

This clonotype has a handful of counts. The rearrangement links TRBV6-1 to TRBJ1-5; D perhaps matches TRBD1 (6 bases). V was cut by 2 bases and J by 6 bases, with 14 bases left in between. The CDR3 spans 15 residues. Germline CDR1 MNHNS, CDR2 SASEGT. The CDR3 DNA follows: TGTGCCAGCAGTGAAAGGGTGGAGGGGGGTCAGCCCCAGCATTTT. This encodes CASSERVEGGQPQHF.

The rearrangement joins TRBV4-2 to TRBJ2-3; D gene ambiguous. Looked up from germline, CDR1 is LGHNA and CDR2 is YNFKEQ. V was clipped by 3 bases and J by 2 bases, with 18 bases between them. CDR3 length equals 17 residues. In nucleotides, the CDR3 is TGTGCCAGCAGCCAGCGAGGAAGGGCAACGGCCACAGATACGCAGTATTTT. Amino acid sequence: CASSQRGRATATDTQYF.

Concerning this clonotype itself: One end of the junction fails to match germline, which may point to a read error. The DNA of the CDR3 is TGTGCCAGCACCCTTCTAGCGGGGGGCTTGAACACCGGGGAGCAGTTTTTT. Translation gives CASTLLAGGLNTGEQFF. The rearrangement uses TRBV6-1 and TRBJ2-2, with 11 bases that match TRBD2. This CDR3 region has 17 residues. Per the germline V gene, CDR1 is MNHNS and CDR2 is SASEGT.

This sequence joins TRBV20-1 and TRBJ1-1; 7 nucleotides match TRBD1. This CDR3 comprises 16 residues. The V gene's germline CDR1 is DFQATT and CDR2 SNEGSKA (reference sequence). The J segment lost 4 bases and the V segment lost 3 bases, leaving 14 bases of the junction unmatched. The CDR3 bases are TGCAGTGCTAGCCACGGGACGACAGGGAAGGGCACTGAAGCTTTCTTT. Its protein is CSASHGTTGKGTEAFF.

The rearrangement joins TRBV11-2 to TRBJ1-1; 8 bases align to TRBD1. The CDR3 runs to 16 residues. V lost 4 bases, J lost 0 bases, and 7 bases stayed unmatched. CDR1 SGHAT and CDR2 FQNNGV come from the germline V gene. CDR3 nucleotides: TGTGCCAGCAGCTATCGACAGGGGACGATGAACACTGAAGCTTTCTTT. This encodes CASSYRQGTMNTEAFF.

V gene TRBV2 combines with J gene TRBJ2-1, with TRBD1 identical over 7 bases. Germline loops: CDR1 SNHLY, CDR2 FYNNEI. The CDR3 covers 15 residues. J was trimmed by 5 bases and V by 4 bases; bases with no gene match: 8. The CDR3 DNA sequence: TGTGCCAGCAGTGGACAGGGCCGCTCGGACAATGAGCAGTTCTTC. Translation gives CASSGQGRSDNEQFF.